One sample yielded the 18 T cell receptor beta chains listed below, sequenced in a study of blood T cell repertoires in COVID-19. Data came from immunoSEQ multiplex PCR; TCRdb stores just in-frame clones and leaves some out. This sample has about 330,000 clones, with 80% to 90% found just once. The specimen was peripheral blood. The receptors originated from a man aged 18 to 30 who had recovered from COVID-19.

The chain joins TRBV3-1 (or the pseudogene TRBV3-2) to TRBJ2-4; the D gene is possibly TRBD1 (5 bases). Germline lookup yields CDR1 LGHDT and CDR2 YNNKEL (reference sequence). The germline V and J ends were trimmed by 3 bases and 1 base, with 25 bases remaining between them. The CDR3 contains 20 residues. In nucleotides, the CDR3 is TGTGCCAGCAGCCAGAGGAGCCTGGGTAGGGGTTGGGATGCCAAAAACATTCAGTACTTC. This gives the protein CASSQRSLGRGWDAKNIQYF.

J is TRBJ1-6 and V is TRBV6-1; D unresolved. V shed 0 bases and J shed 10 bases, with 7 bases lying between them. Germline V gene lookup returns CDR1 MNHNS and CDR2 SASEGT. The CDR3 length is 13 residues. CDR3 DNA sequence: TGTGCCAGCAGTGAAGCGCCTAGCTCACCCCTCCACTTT. As protein: CASSEAPSSPLHF.

The chain links TRBV7-9 to TRBJ1-5; perhaps TRBD1 as D (5 bases). The V end lost 3 bases, the J end lost 11 bases, and 11 bases lay between the germline ends. CDR1 is SEHNR and CDR2 is FQNEAQ in the germline V gene (reference sequence). CDR3 length equals 12 residues. CDR3 amino acids: CASSLPGDAQHF. The CDR3 DNA follows: TGTGCCAGCAGCTTGCCGGGGGACGCCCAGCATTTT.

This clone was detected only a few times. The sample holds other DNA sequences that translate to the same CDR3. The genes are TRBV5-1 and TRBJ1-1, with D perhaps TRBD1 (5 bases). This CDR3 region has 14 residues. Trimming took 0 bases from V and 5 from J, leaving 11 bases between them. Germline loops: CDR1 SGHRS, CDR2 YFSETQ. CDR3 sequence: CASSLGAGGTEAFF. As DNA, the CDR3 is TGCGCCAGCAGCTTGGGTGCGGGGGGGACTGAAGCTTTCTTT.

This chain connects TRBV3-1 (or the pseudogene TRBV3-2) to TRBJ1-1; TRBD1 might be the D (5 bases). There are 14 residues in the CDR3. CDR1 and CDR2 (germline): LGHDT, YNNKEL (reference sequence). V gave up 3 bases and J gave up 1 base, with 9 bases separating them. The CDR3 region has the DNA TGTGCCAGCAGCCACATTACAGGGAACACTGAAGCTTTCTTT. Translated: CASSHITGNTEAFF.

The chain employs TRBV3-1 (or the pseudogene TRBV3-2) and TRBJ1-5, with 7 positions matching TRBD1. The CDR3 sequence is 16 residues long. Germline values: CDR1 LGHDT, CDR2 YNNKEL (reference sequence). The ends lost 2 bases at V and 2 bases at J; junction bases unmatched: 6. CDR3 amino acids: CASSQRGQGGNQPQHF. CDR3 nucleotide sequence: TGTGCCAGCAGCCAAAGGGGGCAGGGAGGCAATCAGCCCCAGCATTTT.

The rearrangement uses TRBV6-1 and TRBJ2-5; 8 nucleotides line up with TRBD2. This CDR3 has 13 amino acids. Germline lookup yields CDR1 MNHNS and CDR2 SASEGT. V shed 2 bases, J shed 13 bases, and the junction held 9 bases outside the gene matches. CDR3 region: CASSEFTGGFVYF. The CDR3 DNA reads TGTGCCAGCAGTGAATTCACGGGGGGGTTTGTGTACTTC.

The chain joins TRBV10-3 to TRBJ2-1, with 7 bases lining up with TRBD2. V trimming: 7 bases; J trimming: 9 bases; junction bases outside the gene matches: 12. This CDR3 has 14 amino acids. From germline, CDR1 is ENHRY and CDR2 SYGVKD. Written as DNA, the CDR3 is TGTGCCATCAAAGGACTAGGGGTGTCTCGTGAGCAGTTCTTC. Protein sequence: CAIKGLGVSREQFF.

This chain links TRBV7-3 with TRBJ1-4; D is unclear. CDR3 length: 15 residues. V lost 6 bases and J lost 0, with 11 bases in between. Germline CDR1 and CDR2: SGHTA and FQGTGA. The chain's CDR3 is CASSLGRTTNEKLFF. Written as DNA, the CDR3 is TGTGCCAGCAGTCTAGGAAGAACAACTAATGAAAAACTGTTTTTT.

The chain uses TRBV5-1 and TRBJ1-5; 12 nucleotides agree with TRBD1. V shed 0 bases, J shed 6 bases, and the junction held 4 bases outside the gene matches. The germline gives CDR1 SGHRS, CDR2 YFSETQ. The CDR3 loop spans 16 amino acids. CDR3 in amino acids: CASSLGDRGLSQPQHF. The CDR3 region has the DNA TGCGCCAGCAGCTTGGGGGACAGGGGGCTGAGTCAGCCCCAGCATTTT.

The chain links TRBV5-4 to TRBJ2-1; no clear D. V dropped 0 bases and J dropped 7 bases, with 14 bases sitting between them. Germline lookup yields CDR1 SGHNT and CDR2 YYREEE (reference sequence). This CDR3 is 15 amino acids long. CDR3 sequence: CASSLVLSDGNEQFF. The CDR3 coding sequence is TGTGCCAGCAGCTTGGTGCTGAGCGATGGGAATGAGCAGTTCTTC.

The chain carries TRBV19 and TRBJ1-5; D uncertain. Germline assignment: CDR1 LNHDA and CDR2 SQIVND (reference sequence). Trimming pared 3 bases from V and 2 bases from J, leaving 11 bases between. The CDR3 length is 15 residues. Here the CDR3 DNA reads TGTGCCAGTAGTATCGGTCAAGGAGGCAATCAGCCCCAGCATTTT. Protein product: CASSIGQGGNQPQHF.

The V gene is TRBV15, the J gene TRBJ1-3; 8 bases fit TRBD1. This CDR3 comprises 14 residues. Germline V gene data show CDR1 as LNHNV and CDR2 as YYDKDF (reference sequence). V dropped 4 bases and J dropped 8; count of bases not matched to a gene: 7. Here the CDR3 reads CATSKLTGADTIYF. The CDR3 nucleotides read TGTGCCACCAGCAAGTTGACAGGGGCGGACACCATATATTTT.

The chain couples TRBV10-3 to TRBJ1-1; D unclear. V shed 3 bases and J shed 9 bases, with 8 bases lying between them. The CDR3 totals 11 residues. The germline V gene has CDR1 ENHRY and CDR2 SYGVKD. The CDR3 coding sequence is TGTGCCATCAGTGACGCCAAGCAAGCTTTCTTT. Translated, it gives CAISDAKQAFF.

The chain couples TRBV4-2 to TRBJ2-1; weak D call: TRBD1 (5 bases). From germline, CDR1 is LGHNA and CDR2 YNFKEQ. V was pared by 0 bases and J by 8 bases, with 14 bases between. This CDR3 spans 15 amino acids. CDR3 sequence: CASSQERVRVDEQFF. For the CDR3, the DNA is TGTGCCAGCAGCCAAGAACGGGTCAGGGTCGATGAGCAGTTCTTC.

For this clone: A junction end diverges from the germline sequence, so it may reflect a read error. The rearrangement joins TRBV6-5 to TRBJ2-5, with D perhaps matching TRBD1 (6 bases). Germline loops: CDR1 MNHEY, CDR2 SVGAGI. CDR3 length: 15 amino acids. CDR3 DNA: TGTGCCAGCAGCCCAGTTTGGGGGCAACAAGGGACCCAGTACTTC. It encodes CASSPVWGQQGTQYF.

V usage is TRBV12-3 or TRBV12-4 and J usage is TRBJ2-1; D gene uncertain. The germline V and J ends were trimmed by 3 bases and 7 bases, with 4 bases remaining between them. This CDR3 has 11 residues. CDR3 loop: CASSFSNEQFF. DNA for the CDR3: TGTGCCAGCAGTTTCTCTAATGAGCAGTTCTTC.

The V gene is TRBV28, the J gene TRBJ1-4, with D perhaps matching TRBD1 (6 bases). Trimming stripped 2 bases from V and 4 bases from J, with 11 bases between. The CDR3 is 15 residues long. Germline CDR1 reads MDHEN; CDR2 reads SYDVKM. This CDR3 reads CASSLKGHSNEKLFF. The CDR3 nucleotides are TGTGCCAGCAGTTTAAAGGGACACAGTAATGAAAAACTGTTTTTT. Using reference TRBV28 and TRBJ1-4 for the parts outside the CDR3, the full variable domain is DVKVTQSSRYLVKRTGEKVFLECVQDMDHENMFWYRQDPGLGLRLIYFSYDVKMKEKGDIPEGYSVSREKKERFSLILESASTNQTSMYLCASSLKGHSNEKLFFGSGTQLSVL.